A single sample is the source of the 20 T cell receptor beta chains below, sequenced in a study of shared clonotypes between healthy human individuals. Naive CD8 cells comprised CD45RO-negative, CCR7-positively selected cells, excluding terminally differentiated effector memory CD45RA+ cells. Measured with immunoSEQ multiplex PCR; TCRdb has only the in-frame clones, and not every one. The sample holds more than 2 million clones; just over 90% are singletons and the top ten take more than 1.5%. Sequencing was performed on naive CD8+ T cells from PBMCs. These receptors came from a man younger than 30 in good health. Some clones in this sample may be carry-over from other donors' samples.

The V gene is TRBV5-5, the J gene TRBJ2-7, with TRBD2 as a possible D gene (6 bases). Germline CDR1 SGHKS, CDR2 YYEKEE (reference sequence). The CDR3 spans 14 residues. Trimming pared 2 bases from V and 0 bases from J, leaving 9 bases between. Written as DNA, the CDR3 is TGTGCCAGCAGCTTTGCCGGGAGCTCCTACGAGCAGTACTTC. It codes for CASSFAGSSYEQYF. The full variable domain, in which reference TRBV5-5 and TRBJ2-7 provide the parts outside the CDR3, is DAGVTQSPTHLIKTRGQQVTLRCSPISGHKSVSWYQQVLGQGPQFIFQYYEKEERGRGNFPDRFSARQFPNYSSELNVNALLLGDSALYLCASSFAGSSYEQYFGPGTRLTVT.

The rearrangement joins TRBV6-1 to TRBJ2-7, with D perhaps TRBD1 (5 bases). Trimming removed 2 bases at V and 3 bases at J, with 14 bases between. The CDR3 runs to 15 residues. Germline lookup yields CDR1 MNHNS and CDR2 SASEGT. As DNA, the CDR3 is TGTGCCAGCAGTGAACTGCCAGGGAAGGGCTACGAGCAGTACTTC. Amino acid sequence: CASSELPGKGYEQYF.

The chain recombines TRBV27 with TRBJ2-2; D is possibly TRBD2 (6 bases). Germline CDR1 MNHEY, CDR2 SMNVEV (reference sequence). There are 14 residues in the CDR3. Trimming pared 6 bases from V and 3 bases from J, leaving 11 bases between. CDR3 protein: CASRISGYTGELFF. CDR3 in DNA: TGTGCCAGCAGAATAAGCGGGTACACCGGGGAGCTGTTTTTT.

The CDR3 bases are TGTGCCAGCAGCCCCCCCGGAGGGCGGCACGAGCAGTACTTC. It specifies CASSPPGGRHEQYF. This chain links TRBV7-9 with TRBJ2-7, with TRBD2 as a possible D gene (6 bases). This CDR3 has 14 residues. The germline V gene has CDR1 SEHNR and CDR2 FQNEAQ (reference sequence). With 5 bases removed from V and 5 bases from J, the gap between germline ends came to 16 bases.

The chain is built from TRBV27 and TRBJ1-2, with TRBD1 as a possible D gene (5 bases). Germline V lookup: CDR1 MNHEY, CDR2 SMNVEV (reference sequence). Trimming pared 7 bases from V and 7 bases from J, leaving 16 bases between. There are 13 residues in the CDR3. The CDR3 spells CASISWGGGGYTF. The CDR3 DNA follows: TGTGCCAGCATATCCTGGGGCGGAGGTGGCTACACCTTC.

The chain uses TRBV28 and TRBJ2-3; possible D gene TRBD1, 5 bases. The V gene lost 6 bases and the J gene lost 5 bases, with 12 bases spanning the gap. The CDR3 totals 13 residues. Germline values: CDR1 MDHEN, CDR2 SYDVKM. Written as DNA, the CDR3 is TGTGCCAGCAGGGGGCCTCCGGTAGATACGCAGTATTTT. Its protein product is CASRGPPVDTQYF.

The chain recombines TRBV2 with TRBJ1-4; D is perhaps TRBD1 (5 bases). In germline, CDR1 is SNHLY, CDR2 FYNNEI. The CDR3 loop spans 14 amino acids. V was trimmed by 8 bases and J by 5 bases, leaving 15 bases between them. CDR3 amino acids: CASLGSRGNEKLFF. The CDR3 DNA reads as TGTGCCAGCTTGGGGTCAAGGGGAAATGAAAAACTGTTTTTT.

A note on this clone: The same CDR3 also results from other DNA sequences found in this sample. The rearrangement links TRBV11-2 to TRBJ2-1; D ambiguous. The CDR3 loop spans 12 amino acids. CDR1 and CDR2 from the germline V gene are SGHAT and FQNNGV. V gave up 4 bases and J gave up 6 bases, with 7 bases separating them. The CDR3 coding sequence is TGTGCCAGCAGCTCCTTAGCCAATGAGCAGTTCTTC. Encoded protein: CASSSLANEQFF.

V usage is TRBV7-3 and J usage is TRBJ2-3; D unclear. Germline assignment: CDR1 SGHTA and CDR2 FQGTGA. Deletions cut 0 bases from V and 1 base from J, with 5 bases between. The CDR3 runs 14 residues. This CDR3 reads CASSLTARTDTQYF. The CDR3 DNA is TGTGCCAGCAGCTTAACTGCCCGCACAGATACGCAGTATTTT. Based on the CDR3 plus reference TRBV7-3 and TRBJ2-3, the full variable domain is GAGVSQTPSNKVTEKGKYVELRCDPISGHTALYWYRQSLGQGPEFLIYFQGTGAADDSGLPNDRFFAVRPEGSVSTLKIQRTERGDSAVYLCASSLTARTDTQYFGPGTRLTVL.

The chain has TRBV5-1 and TRBJ2-7; 10 bases are a match to TRBD1. The CDR3 contains 14 residues. Germline V CDR1 and CDR2: SGHRS, YFSETQ. Trimming removed 4 bases from V and 2 bases from J; junction bases left unmatched: 3. The CDR3 loop reads CASSEGTGAYEQYF. The CDR3 DNA reads as TGCGCCAGCAGCGAAGGGACAGGGGCCTACGAGCAGTACTTC.

The chain couples TRBV30 to TRBJ2-3; 11 positions match TRBD2. The germline CDR1 and CDR2 sequences are GTSNPN and SVGIG (reference sequence). Unmatched junction bases numbered 12, after V lost 0 bases and J lost 4 bases. The CDR3 has 18 residues. The CDR3 sequence is CAWSVRLPVAGGSDTQYF. CDR3 DNA sequence: TGTGCCTGGAGTGTAAGGCTCCCGGTAGCGGGAGGGTCAGATACGCAGTATTTT.

In its sample, this clone was seen once. V gene TRBV6-6 combines with J gene TRBJ1-2; no definite D call. This CDR3 is built from 14 residues. V lost 2 bases and J lost 6, with 13 bases in between. CDR1 is MNHNY, CDR2 SVGAGI, per germline (reference sequence). The CDR3 DNA is TGTGCCAGCAGTTACGACGGGCGGGCTGATGGCTACACCTTC. It is translated as CASSYDGRADGYTF.

The V call is TRBV9, the J call TRBJ2-7, with D uncertain. This CDR3 has 14 amino acids. Germline V gene data show CDR1 as SGDLS and CDR2 as YYNGEE. Trimming stripped 0 bases from V and 2 bases from J, with 9 bases between. This CDR3 reads CASSVGITAYEQYF. The CDR3 DNA reads TGTGCCAGCAGCGTAGGAATAACAGCCTACGAGCAGTACTTC.

The chain links TRBV5-4 to TRBJ1-3, with D perhaps TRBD1 (5 bases). Trimming stripped 0 bases from V and 3 bases from J, with 16 bases between. The CDR3 covers 17 residues. Germline CDR1 reads SGHNT; CDR2 reads YYREEE (reference sequence). The CDR3 nucleotides read TGTGCCAGCAGCTTGGCCACCCGCAGGGCCGGTGGAAACACCATATATTTT. Its translation: CASSLATRRAGGNTIYF.

The V and J genes are TRBV14 and TRBJ1-2; D uncertain. The V gene lost 0 bases and the J gene lost 2 bases, with 13 bases spanning the gap. CDR1 and CDR2 (germline): SGHDN, FVKESK. CDR3 size: 16 residues. The CDR3 nucleotides read TGTGCCAGCAGCCAAGAAGGGTCGGAAAGAAACTATGGCTACACCTTC. Its protein is CASSQEGSERNYGYTF.

This clone was recorded once. The sample has other DNA sequences that encode this CDR3 too. This sequence joins TRBV19 and TRBJ1-1; D might be TRBD1 (5 bases). There are 14 residues in the CDR3. The germline V and J ends were trimmed by 3 bases and 1 base, with 9 bases remaining between them. The germline V gene encodes CDR1 LNHDA and CDR2 SQIVND (reference sequence). For the CDR3, the DNA is TGTGCCAGTAGTATTTTCGGGGCGAACACTGAAGCTTTCTTT. Protein: CASSIFGANTEAFF.

J is TRBJ2-5 and V is TRBV9; tentative D call: TRBD1 (7 bases). From germline, CDR1 is SGDLS and CDR2 YYNGEE. V was pared by 4 bases and J by 2 bases, with 15 bases between. The CDR3 extends over 15 amino acids. CDR3 loop: CASSSRQGGQETQYF. The DNA of the CDR3 is TGTGCCAGCAGCTCACGACAGGGAGGACAAGAGACCCAGTACTTC.

This clone was recorded a few times. The rearrangement links TRBV10-2 to TRBJ1-2; D unresolved. Germline CDR1 reads WSHSY; CDR2 reads SAAADI. There are 12 residues in the CDR3. Trimming pared 5 bases from V and 5 bases from J, leaving 9 bases between. CDR3 sequence (DNA): TGCGCCAGCAGTTCAGGCCTGTATGGCTACACCTTC. It specifies CASSSGLYGYTF.

The chain uses TRBV4-1 and TRBJ1-2, with D maybe TRBD1 (5 bases). The CDR3 is 15 residues long. The V end lost 3 bases, the J end lost 4 bases, and 15 bases lay between the germline ends. Germline assignment: CDR1 MGHRA and CDR2 YSYEKL. The CDR3 DNA sequence: TGCGCCAGCAGCCAGGGGCCCGCAAGAGGCTATGGCTACACCTTC. Amino acid sequence: CASSQGPARGYGYTF.

The V and J genes are TRBV10-2 and TRBJ2-5; D is unclear. The germline V gene has CDR1 WSHSY and CDR2 SAAADI. Trimming left V 8 bases short and J 7 bases short, with 11 bases between. CDR3 length: 11 residues. CDR3 protein: CASLSAGTQYF. The CDR3 DNA follows: TGCGCCAGCCTCTCGGCCGGGACCCAGTACTTC.